The 27 T cell receptor beta chains presented below share a single source sample, sequenced in a study of cytomegalovirus exposure and HLA in healthy donors. PCR involved 60 Vbeta and 13 Jbeta primers. Data came from immunoSEQ multiplex PCR; TCRdb stores just in-frame clones and leaves some out. The repertoire holds about 160,000 clones, with 81% as singletons. The sample taken for sequencing was PBMCs. These receptors all come from a man between 45 and 60 years old in good health and CMV-seropositive.

This clone appeared a single time. This chain uses TRBV6-4 with TRBJ2-5; 7 nucleotides agree with TRBD2. CDR3 length equals 15 residues. V lost 3 bases, J lost 2 bases, and 6 bases stayed unmatched. Germline V gene sequence: CDR1 MRHNA, CDR2 SNTAGT. CDR3 DNA: TGTGCCAGCAGTGAGGGCGGGGGTCGGCAAGAGACCCAGTACTTC. This codes for CASSEGGGRQETQYF.

V gene TRBV9 combines with J gene TRBJ2-1; 8 bases match TRBD2. Germline V lookup: CDR1 SGDLS, CDR2 YYNGEE. The CDR3 runs to 16 residues. V shed 4 bases and J 7 bases; nucleotides not matched to a gene: 13. This CDR3 reads CASSPLGAGENNEQFF. The CDR3 DNA follows: TGTGCCAGCAGCCCGCTTGGAGCGGGAGAAAATAATGAGCAGTTCTTC.

This clone was seen a few times. The J gene is TRBJ1-2, the V gene TRBV28; 10 bases agree with TRBD1. The CDR3 length is 14 residues. Germline-derived CDR1 and CDR2 are MDHEN and SYDVKM. With 6 bases clipped from V and 3 bases from J, the junction kept 4 bases outside the gene matches. The CDR3 sequence: CASSVGQGYYGYTF. Here the CDR3 DNA reads TGTGCCAGCAGCGTGGGACAGGGGTACTATGGCTACACCTTC.

The V and J genes are TRBV28 and TRBJ1-1; D is unresolved. From germline, CDR1 is MDHEN and CDR2 SYDVKM. This CDR3 comprises 11 residues. V lost 7 bases and J lost 3, with 6 bases in between. The CDR3 reads CASISDTEAFF. CDR3 DNA sequence: TGTGCCAGCATCTCTGACACTGAAGCTTTCTTT.

CDR3 sequence reads: CAWTPGNYPDYEQYF. DNA for the CDR3: TGTGCCTGGACCCCCGGGAACTACCCGGACTACGAGCAGTACTTC. The chain has TRBV30 and TRBJ2-7; possible D gene TRBD2, 5 bases. The CDR3 is 15 amino acids. Trimming cost V 4 bases and J 3 bases, with 19 bases left between them. Looked up from germline, CDR1 is GTSNPN and CDR2 is SVGIG (reference sequence).

This chain links TRBV13 with TRBJ1-4, with D maybe TRBD1 (5 bases). V lost 0 bases, J lost 0 bases, and 8 bases lay in between. The CDR3 consists of 16 residues. Germline lookup yields CDR1 PRHDT and CDR2 FYEKMQ (reference sequence). The CDR3 is CASSLGRVATNEKLFF. Here the CDR3 DNA reads TGTGCCAGCAGCTTAGGCAGGGTTGCAACTAATGAAAAACTGTTTTTT.

The chain is built from TRBV10-3 and TRBJ1-2, with TRBD1 as a possible D gene (5 bases). Germline CDR1 is ENHRY and CDR2 is SYGVKD. Trimming took off 4 bases at V and 4 bases at J, with 13 bases between the two ends. The CDR3 has 14 amino acids. As DNA, the CDR3 is TGTGCCATCAGTGGTTCGGGGGTAGGCTATGGCTACACCTTC. The encoded protein is CAISGSGVGYGYTF.

The chain is built from TRBV7-2 and TRBJ2-5; 14 bases are shared with TRBD2. Germline V gives CDR1 SGHTA, CDR2 FQGNSA. With V trimmed by 4 bases and J by 5 bases, 6 bases remained unmatched. The CDR3 spans 16 residues. CDR3 nucleotide sequence: TGTGCCAGCAGCTCCCAGACTAGCGGGAGGGCGGAGACCCAGTACTTC. Translating it yields CASSSQTSGRAETQYF.

J is TRBJ1-2 and V is TRBV27, with D possibly being TRBD1 (5 bases). V was trimmed by 6 bases and J by 6 bases, leaving 20 bases between them. Germline loops: CDR1 MNHEY, CDR2 SMNVEV (reference sequence). This CDR3 has 15 amino acids. The CDR3 loop is CASSRGFERRNGYTF. CDR3 DNA: TGTGCCAGCAGCCGGGGGTTCGAAAGGCGGAATGGCTACACCTTC.

The genes are TRBV11-2 and TRBJ2-1, with TRBD1 as a possible D gene (6 bases). Germline V gives CDR1 SGHAT, CDR2 FQNNGV. V lost 4 bases to trimming and J lost 5 bases, with 12 bases between them. The length of the CDR3 is 14 residues. The CDR3, as DNA: TGTGCCAGCAGCTCGCGGGCAGGGGACAATGAGCAGTTCTTC. Translating gives CASSSRAGDNEQFF. Using reference TRBV11-2 and TRBJ2-1 for the parts outside the CDR3, the full variable domain is EAGVAQSPRYKIIEKRQSVAFWCNPISGHATLYWYQQILGQGPKLLIQFQNNGVVDDSQLPKDRFSAERLKGVDSTLKIQPAKLEDSAVYLCASSSRAGDNEQFFGPGTRLTVL.

This clone was counted only a few times. The chain links TRBV7-6 to TRBJ2-6, with 7 bases identical to TRBD1. Trimming took 4 bases from V and 2 from J; bases not matched to a gene: 2. From germline, CDR1 is SGHVS and CDR2 FNYEAQ. The CDR3 length is 15 residues. The CDR3: CASSSTGAGANVLTF. The CDR3, as DNA: TGTGCCAGCAGCTCCACAGGGGCTGGGGCCAACGTCCTGACTTTC. Full variable domain (outside the CDR3, taken from reference TRBV7-6 and TRBJ2-6): GAGVSQSPRYKVTKRGQDVALRCDPISGHVSLYWYRQALGQGPEFLTYFNYEAQQDKSGLPNDRFSAERPEGSISTLTIQRTEQRDSAMYRCASSSTGAGANVLTFGAGSRLTVL.

The rearrangement links TRBV6-6 to TRBJ1-2; possible D gene TRBD1, 6 bases. The V end lost 4 bases, the J end lost 2 bases, and 11 bases lay between the germline ends. Per the germline V gene, CDR1 is MNHNY and CDR2 is SVGAGI (reference sequence). The CDR3 totals 14 residues. The CDR3 loop is CASSSPGQNYGYTF. CDR3 DNA sequence: TGTGCCAGCAGTTCACCGGGACAAAACTATGGCTACACCTTC.

J is TRBJ2-5 and V is TRBV5-4; 13 positions match TRBD2. CDR1 is SGHNT, CDR2 YYREEE, per germline (reference sequence). The CDR3 totals 16 residues. J lost 1 base, V lost 4 bases, and 4 bases had no gene match. CDR3 sequence: CASSLGTSGVQETQYF. CDR3 coding DNA: TGTGCCAGCAGCCTAGGGACTAGCGGGGTCCAAGAGACCCAGTACTTC.

The CDR3 DNA reads as TGTGCCAGCAGCTTGATAACAGGGGGGATCACCGGGGAGCTGTTTTTT. Its translation: CASSLITGGITGELFF. This sequence joins TRBV11-2 and TRBJ2-2, with 8 nucleotides matching TRBD1. Trimming at V came to 3 bases and at J to 4 bases, leaving 7 bases not matched to a gene. This CDR3 is built from 16 residues. Per germline, CDR1 SGHAT and CDR2 FQNNGV.

V usage is TRBV7-8 and J usage is TRBJ1-5, with a tentative D call TRBD1 (5 bases). CDR3 size: 14 residues. Deletions cut 2 bases from V and 5 bases from J, with 10 bases between. Looked up from germline, CDR1 is SGHVS and CDR2 is FQNEAQ. In DNA, the CDR3 is TGTGCCAGCAGCTTAATAGGGGCTTATCAGCCCCAGCATTTT. The encoded protein is CASSLIGAYQPQHF.

This chain uses TRBV7-3 with TRBJ2-2; D remains ambiguous. V was pared by 5 bases and J by 6 bases, with 10 bases between. Germline values: CDR1 SGHTA, CDR2 FQGTGA. CDR3 length equals 13 residues. The CDR3, as DNA: TGTGCCAGCAGCGTCGTGGCGGCCGGGGAGCTGTTTTTT. It yields the protein CASSVVAAGELFF.

The chain joins TRBV19 to TRBJ2-2; perhaps TRBD1 as D (5 bases). Germline V CDR1 and CDR2: LNHDA, SQIVND (reference sequence). Trimming left V 10 bases short and J 0 bases short, with 15 bases between. This CDR3 comprises 15 residues. DNA of the CDR3: TGTGCCACTCTAAGGAAGGGGACGAACACCGGGGAGCTGTTTTTT. Its translation is CATLRKGTNTGELFF.

This clone was seen just once. The sample contains more than one DNA sequence encoding this CDR3. The chain uses TRBV7-2 and TRBJ2-7, with D possibly TRBD2 on 6 matching bases. V lost 3 bases, J lost 4 bases, and 13 bases lay in between. CDR1 is SGHTA, CDR2 FQGNSA, per germline. The CDR3 extends over 14 amino acids. The CDR3 loop is CASSLRGAGYEQYF. CDR3 bases: TGTGCCAGCAGCTTGCGTGGTGCGGGGTACGAGCAGTACTTC.

The CDR3 bases are TGTGCCAGTAGTATTGGGACAATTAGCAATCAGCCCCAGCATTTT. Its protein product is CASSIGTISNQPQHF. The chain recombines TRBV19 with TRBJ1-5; possibly TRBD1 for D (6 bases). The germline gives CDR1 LNHDA, CDR2 SQIVND (reference sequence). The CDR3 consists of 15 residues. Trimming shortened V by 3 bases and J by 0 bases, and 9 bases separated the two germline ends. The full variable domain, completed using reference TRBV19 and TRBJ1-5, is DGGITQSPKYLFRKEGQNVTLSCEQNLNHDAMYWYRQDPGQGLRLIYYSQIVNDFQKGDIAEGYSVSREKKESFPLTVTSAQKNPTAFYLCASSIGTISNQPQHFGDGTRLSIL.

This chain uses TRBV6-5 with TRBJ2-2, with D possibly being TRBD2 (5 bases). The germline CDR1 and CDR2 sequences are MNHEY and SVGAGI. This CDR3 has 15 amino acids. The V gene lost 8 bases and the J gene lost 3 bases, with 16 bases spanning the gap. As DNA, the CDR3 is TGTGCCAGCTCTTCTTTTCCGGGGTACACCGGGGAGCTGTTTTTT. This encodes CASSSFPGYTGELFF.

The J gene is TRBJ1-2, the V gene TRBV6-5; 8 nucleotides agree with TRBD1. J gave up 4 bases and V 3 bases, and 7 bases lay outside the gene matches. The CDR3 runs 15 residues. Per germline, CDR1 MNHEY and CDR2 SVGAGI. The CDR3 nucleotides are TGTGCCAGCAGTTATGGGGGGACAGGTTCCTATGGCTACACCTTC. It encodes CASSYGGTGSYGYTF.

The genes are TRBV6-4 and TRBJ2-3, with TRBD2 matching over 8 bases. This CDR3 has 15 residues. Germline trimming cut 0 bases from V and 5 bases from J; bases unmatched to any gene: 4. From germline, CDR1 is MRHNA and CDR2 SNTAGT. CDR3 loop: CASSDSGLVKDTQYF. The CDR3 DNA reads TGTGCCAGCAGTGACTCGGGACTAGTTAAAGATACGCAGTATTTT.

In nucleotides, the CDR3 is TGTGCCTGGAACCAGGGAATGGGCTATGGCTACACCTTC. It specifies CAWNQGMGYGYTF. This chain links TRBV30 with TRBJ1-2; D possibly corresponds to TRBD1 (5 bases). Germline V gene data show CDR1 as GTSNPN and CDR2 as SVGIG (reference sequence). Trimming stripped 4 bases from V and 4 bases from J, with 13 bases between. The CDR3 spans 13 residues.

This chain uses TRBV7-2 with TRBJ1-2, with D perhaps TRBD1 (6 bases). The V and J ends lost 7 bases and 8 bases respectively, with 20 bases between them. The CDR3 consists of 14 residues. Looked up from germline, CDR1 is SGHTA and CDR2 is FQGNSA. This CDR3 is CASTPGGHLGGYTF. The CDR3 coding sequence is TGTGCCAGCACCCCTGGGGGACATTTGGGGGGCTACACCTTC.

V and J are TRBV29-1 and TRBJ2-7; 8 positions agree with TRBD1. The germline V gene has CDR1 SQVTM and CDR2 ANQGSEA. V shed 6 bases, J shed 5 bases, and the junction held 6 bases outside the gene matches. This CDR3 has 12 residues. The DNA of the CDR3 is TGCAGCGTCTCGGGACAGGCAAACGAGCAGTACTTC. Translating gives CSVSGQANEQYF.

In its sample, this clone was seen once. The J gene is TRBJ2-7, the V gene TRBV7-2; 7 bases align to TRBD2. From germline, CDR1 is SGHTA and CDR2 FQGNSA. The CDR3 runs 15 residues. The V gene end was trimmed by 5 bases and the J gene end by 0 bases; junction bases not matched to a gene: 7. The CDR3 nucleotides are TGTGCCAGCAGCCCGAAAGCGGGAACCTCCTACGAGCAGTACTTC. Translating gives CASSPKAGTSYEQYF.

J is TRBJ2-1 and V is TRBV27; 8 positions agree with TRBD2. The germline V gene encodes CDR1 MNHEY and CDR2 SMNVEV (reference sequence). V dropped 3 bases and J dropped 8; count of bases not matched to a gene: 15. The CDR3 spans 17 residues. CDR3 loop: CASSLYGRATIQYEQFF. The CDR3 DNA sequence: TGTGCCAGCAGTTTGTACGGGAGGGCAACAATACAATATGAGCAGTTCTTC.